Below, 26 T cell receptor beta chains from the same sample are listed, as sequenced in a study of Tregs in tolerant kidney transplant recipients. Clones were read by immunoSEQ multiplex PCR, and TCRdb kept only the in-frame ones, dropping some. The listing records over 25,000 clones. The sample consisted of CD8+ T cells from blood, taken before the transplant. The receptor source for this set is a human donor who received a combined kidney and bone marrow transplant.

Worth noting for this clone: From the germline J gene comes the end of the CDR3, since the read stops 3 residues before it. The rearrangement links TRBV5-6 to TRBJ2-7, with unresolved D. Trimming took 2 bases from V and 5 from J, leaving 11 bases between them. This CDR3 comprises 13 residues. Germline V CDR1 and CDR2: SGHDT, YYEEEE. This CDR3 reads CASSFPYNHEQYF. The CDR3 bases that were read are TGTGCCAGCAGCTTCCCCTATAACCACGAG.

To note about this clone: The read ends 3 residues shy of where the CDR3 ends; the end is completed using the germline J gene. This chain links TRBV30 with TRBJ2-1, with 9 positions matching TRBD2. V was pared by 0 bases and J by 9 bases, with 9 bases of the junction left unmatched. Germline lookup yields CDR1 GTSNPN and CDR2 SVGIG (reference sequence). The CDR3 spans 15 residues. The DNA read from the CDR3 is TGTGCCTGGAGTGTACGGGCGGGAGGGCCCTCTGAG. Encoded protein: CAWSVRAGGPSE. The complete CDR3 sequence is CAWSVRAGGPSEQFF.

Concerning this clone itself: The sequence runs out 3 residues before the end of the CDR3; the remainder is reconstructed from the germline J gene. The chain carries TRBV7-9 and TRBJ1-4; 11 bases are shared with TRBD1. This CDR3 is 14 amino acids long. Germline V gives CDR1 SEHNR, CDR2 FQNEAQ (reference sequence). V lost 4 bases, J lost 6 bases, and 1 base stayed unmatched. The CDR3 bases that were read are TGTGCCAGCAGCTCGGGACAGGGGGATGAAAAA. It specifies CASSSGQGDEK. The full CDR3 is CASSSGQGDEKLFF.

The covered CDR3 bases are TGTGCCAGCAGCTCCCGGACTAGCGACTCCTACAATGAG. Translating it yields CASSSRTSDSYNE. The whole CDR3 protein is CASSSRTSDSYNEQFF. The gene calls are TRBV13 and TRBJ2-1; the match to TRBD2 covers 9 bases. The CDR3 end falls 3 residues outside the read, so it is completed with the germline J gene. The CDR3 is made up of 16 amino acids. V lost 4 bases to trimming and J lost 0 bases; unmatched junction nucleotides: 4. The V gene's germline CDR1 is PRHDT and CDR2 FYEKMQ (reference sequence).

Comments on this clone: Read sequence stops 3 residues before the CDR3 end, and the germline J gene provides the missing end. The chain joins TRBV20-1 to TRBJ2-1; 11 bases line up with TRBD2. Trimming took 3 bases from V and 5 from J; bases not matched to a gene: 9. Per the germline V gene, CDR1 is DFQATT and CDR2 is SNEGSKA (reference sequence). The CDR3 has 16 amino acids. The covered CDR3 bases are TGCAGTGCTAGCGGGGCTAGCGGGAGGCCCCACAATGAG. Translating it yields CSASGASGRPHNE. The entire CDR3 is CSASGASGRPHNEQFF.

The CDR3 loop is CASSARLAGDLFYTF. Incomplete CDR3 DNA: TGTGCCAGCAGCGCCAGACTAGCGGGGGACCTTTTC. The chain uses TRBV5-6 and TRBJ1-2; possibly TRBD1 for D (5 bases). The CDR3 end falls 3 residues outside the read, so it is completed with the germline J gene. Looked up from germline, CDR1 is SGHDT and CDR2 is YYEEEE. This CDR3 is built from 15 residues.

Partial CDR3 DNA: TGTGCCAGCAGTGAAGACAGTCAAAACACC. As protein: CASSEDSQNT. The whole CDR3 region reads CASSEDSQNTIYF. This chain uses TRBV6-1 with TRBJ1-3, with D unresolved. The read terminates 3 residues before the CDR3 end, so the remaining end is supplied by the germline J gene. The length of the CDR3 is 13 residues. Trimming took 1 base from V and 6 from J, leaving 7 bases between them. The V gene's germline CDR1 is MNHNS and CDR2 SASEGT.

Notes on this clone: The read gets to within 3 residues of the CDR3 end, and the germline J gene fills in the rest. The rearrangement joins TRBV23-1 to TRBJ1-5; 8 bases are a match to TRBD1. TRBV23-1 is an ORF, with its function uncertain. This CDR3 spans 15 amino acids. Losses at the gene ends were 4 bases for V and 5 bases for J; bases not matched to a gene: 7. The CDR3 spells CASSLPRTGYQPQHF. The part of the CDR3 DNA that was read is TGCGCCAGCAGTCTCCCCCGGACAGGGTATCAGCCC.

Turning to this clone: The read ends 3 residues shy of where the CDR3 ends; the end is completed using the germline J gene. The chain carries TRBV10-1 and TRBJ2-7; D perhaps matches TRBD2 (5 bases). The CDR3 covers 13 residues. V was pared by 6 bases and J by 4 bases, with 13 bases between. The germline V gene encodes CDR1 WNHNN and CDR2 SYGVQD (reference sequence). The CDR3 is CASSDPPGYEQYF. Partial CDR3 DNA: TGCGCCAGCAGCGACCCCCCGGGGTACGAG.

CDR3 DNA (partial): TGTGCCAGCAGGGGGGACAGGGGTGGATCCTACGAG. Amino acids: CASRGDRGGSYE. The complete CDR3 sequence is CASRGDRGGSYEQYF. This chain connects TRBV2 to TRBJ2-7; the match to TRBD1 covers 10 bases. The CDR3 end lies 3 residues beyond the end of the read and is filled in from the germline J gene. With V trimmed by 6 bases and J by 1 base, 6 bases remained unmatched. The CDR3 runs 15 residues. The V gene's germline CDR1 is SNHLY and CDR2 FYNNEI.

Worth noting for this clone: Sequencing ends 3 residues short of the CDR3 end; the germline J gene provides the rest. The chain recombines TRBV20-1 with TRBJ2-7; D unclear. Germline V gene data show CDR1 as DFQATT and CDR2 as SNEGSKA (reference sequence). This CDR3 contains 14 residues. V dropped 0 bases and J dropped 2 bases, with 11 bases sitting between them. The CDR3 spells CSARDSGTAYEQYF. The DNA read from the CDR3 is TGCAGTGCTAGAGATTCGGGTACGGCCTACGAG.

Concerning this clone itself: The read gets to within 3 residues of the CDR3 end, and the germline J gene fills in the rest. The chain is built from TRBV7-6 and TRBJ1-1, with D perhaps TRBD1 (5 bases). The germline V gene encodes CDR1 SGHVS and CDR2 FNYEAQ. The CDR3 length is 14 residues. Trimming stripped 5 bases from V and 3 bases from J, with 13 bases between. The CDR3 protein is CASSRMGGDTEAFF. The part of the CDR3 DNA that was read is TGTGCCAGCAGCCGAATGGGGGGGGACACTGAA.

On this clone itself: The read stops 3 residues short of the end of the CDR3; the missing end is completed from the germline J gene. The J gene is TRBJ2-5, the V gene TRBV19; 10 bases align to TRBD1. This CDR3 contains 14 residues. V gave up 3 bases and J gave up 5 bases; unmatched junction bases: 3. Germline loops: CDR1 LNHDA, CDR2 SQIVND (reference sequence). The covered CDR3 bases are TGTGCCAGTAGTATGACAGGGGGCAGCGAGACC. Its protein product is CASSMTGGSET. The full CDR3 protein reads CASSMTGGSETQYF.

Points on this clone: The read finishes 3 residues shy of the CDR3 end, and the germline J gene is used to complete it. The rearrangement links TRBV19 to TRBJ2-5; D may be TRBD2 (6 bases). Germline CDR1 LNHDA, CDR2 SQIVND (reference sequence). V dropped 6 bases and J dropped 4 bases, with 15 bases sitting between them. The CDR3 contains 14 residues. CDR3 sequence: CASSPGLAGETQYF. Incomplete CDR3 DNA: TGTGCCAGTAGCCCGGGACTCGCGGGAGAGACC.

As concerns this clone: The CDR3 is cut off 3 residues early in the read; its end comes from the germline J gene. The chain recombines TRBV4-1 with TRBJ1-4; D is perhaps TRBD1 (5 bases). This CDR3 comprises 17 residues. The V gene's germline CDR1 is MGHRA and CDR2 YSYEKL. Trimming removed 3 bases from V and 3 bases from J, with 17 bases in between. CDR3 sequence reads: CASSHPAGAGSNEKLFF. CDR3 DNA (partial): TGCGCCAGCAGCCACCCCGCTGGGGCCGGATCTAATGAAAAA.

Note on this clone: The read halts 3 residues ahead of the CDR3 end, with the missing end drawn from the germline J gene. The chain has TRBV13 and TRBJ2-7; 9 bases line up with TRBD2. The germline V gene encodes CDR1 PRHDT and CDR2 FYEKMQ (reference sequence). The CDR3 is made up of 15 amino acids. The trim removed 5 bases at V and 2 bases at J, leaving 7 bases unmatched. The CDR3 loop reads CASSPRLAEPYEQYF. The part of the CDR3 DNA that was read is TGTGCCAGCAGCCCCCGACTAGCGGAGCCCTACGAG.

As concerns this clone: The read terminates 3 residues before the CDR3 end, so the remaining end is supplied by the germline J gene. The gene calls are TRBV7-9 and TRBJ1-4; 7 bases agree with TRBD1. This CDR3 region has 14 residues. Per the germline V gene, CDR1 is SEHNR and CDR2 is FQNEAQ (reference sequence). J was trimmed by 4 bases and V by 4 bases; bases with no gene match: 3. CDR3 in amino acids: CASSSRQGNEKLFF. The covered CDR3 bases are TGTGCCAGCAGCTCGCGACAGGGTAATGAAAAA.

Remarks on this clone: The read terminates 3 residues ahead of where the CDR3 ends, so the germline J gene completes it. The chain combines TRBV10-1 with TRBJ2-7; D perhaps matches TRBD2 (6 bases). V was shortened by 0 bases and J by 2 bases, with 11 bases between the two germline ends. The CDR3 has 15 residues. CDR1 is WNHNN and CDR2 is SYGVQD in the germline V gene (reference sequence). CDR3 in amino acids: CASSESEEGTYEQYF. The CDR3 bases that were read are TGCGCCAGCAGTGAGTCAGAGGAGGGCACCTACGAG.

Points on this clone: With the read ending 3 residues before the CDR3 end, the germline J gene is used to fill in that end. This chain connects TRBV29-1 to TRBJ1-1, with TRBD1 matching 8 bases. V dropped 4 bases and J dropped 4; count of bases not matched to a gene: 2. CDR3 length: 12 residues. Germline-derived CDR1 and CDR2 are SQVTM and ANQGSEA. The CDR3 reads CSVVDRVTEAFF. The part of the CDR3 DNA that was read is TGCAGCGTTGTGGACAGGGTCACTGAA.

A word on this clone: The read comes to an end 3 residues before the CDR3 does, leaving the germline J gene to fill in the end. The chain links TRBV5-5 to TRBJ2-3, with 7 bases lining up with TRBD1. Germline-derived CDR1 and CDR2 are SGHKS and YYEKEE (reference sequence). The junction had 3 bases not matched to a gene; V was cut back by 0 bases and J by 2 bases. This CDR3 comprises 15 residues. CDR3 DNA (partial): TGTGCCAGCAGCTTGGAGGACAGGTTCACAGATACG. Amino acid sequence: CASSLEDRFTDT. The whole CDR3 reads CASSLEDRFTDTQYF.

Comment on this clone: Coverage ceases 3 residues before the CDR3 finishes, and the germline J gene fills in the end. The V and J genes are TRBV19 and TRBJ2-1, with D perhaps matching TRBD1 (6 bases). CDR3 length equals 14 residues. V dropped 1 base and J dropped 4 bases, with 8 bases sitting between them. The germline gives CDR1 LNHDA, CDR2 SQIVND (reference sequence). The covered CDR3 bases are TGTGCCAGTAGTATAGTCACAGGGTACAATGAG. It codes for CASSIVTGYNE. The CDR3 as a whole reads CASSIVTGYNEQFF.

Of note for this clone: Sequencing ends 3 residues short of the CDR3 end; the germline J gene provides the rest. The J gene is TRBJ2-2, the V gene TRBV18, with D maybe TRBD1 (6 bases). The germline gives CDR1 KGHSH, CDR2 LQKENI. The CDR3 has 17 residues. The germline V and J ends were trimmed by 6 bases and 4 bases, with 21 bases remaining between them. CDR3 loop: CASSPNTGIVGTGELFF. CDR3 DNA (partial): TGTGCCAGCTCGCCCAACACAGGGATCGTTGGCACCGGGGAG.

A word on this clone: The read terminates 3 residues before the CDR3 end, so the remaining end is supplied by the germline J gene. The genes are TRBV7-8 and TRBJ1-1; a possible D gene is TRBD1 (6 bases). The V end was cut by 5 bases, the J end by 0 bases, with 10 bases between. This CDR3 region has 14 residues. CDR1 is SGHVS and CDR2 is FQNEAQ in the germline V gene. CDR3 loop: CASSPGVVNTEAFF. The CDR3 DNA, read in part, is TGTGCCAGCAGCCCAGGGGTGGTGAACACTGAA.

Of note for this clone: The observed sequence ends 3 residues before the CDR3 terminus, with the missing tail filled in from the germline J gene. The V and J genes are TRBV5-6 and TRBJ2-1; TRBD1 matches 7 bases. Germline trimming cut 0 bases from V and 5 bases from J; bases unmatched to any gene: 5. CDR1 and CDR2 from the germline V gene are SGHDT and YYEEEE. CDR3 size: 15 residues. The sequenced CDR3 bases are TGTGCCAGCAGCTTGGGAGGGACAGCGAACAATGAG. Translated: CASSLGGTANNE. The full CDR3 reads CASSLGGTANNEQFF. Together with reference TRBV5-6 and TRBJ2-1, the CDR3 gives the full variable domain: DAGVTQSPTHLIKTRGQQVTLRCSPKSGHDTVSWYQQALGQGPQFIFQYYEEEERQRGNFPDRFSGHQFPNYSSELNVNALLLGDSALYLCASSLGGTANNEQFFGPGTRLTVL.

Remarks on this clone: The missing CDR3 end, 3 residues past where the read stops, is filled in from the germline J gene. The chain recombines TRBV13 with TRBJ2-3; 8 nucleotides align to TRBD2. The V gene end was trimmed by 3 bases and the J gene end by 6 bases; junction bases not matched to a gene: 8. Per germline, CDR1 PRHDT and CDR2 FYEKMQ (reference sequence). This CDR3 has 15 residues. The CDR3 bases that were read are TGTGCCAGCAGCTTGCTCAGCGGGGGTGTTGATACG. Translation gives CASSLLSGGVDT. The full CDR3 protein is CASSLLSGGVDTQYF.

Points on this clone: The read finishes 3 residues shy of the CDR3 end, and the germline J gene is used to complete it. V and J are TRBV7-6 and TRBJ2-7; 8 positions match TRBD1. J gave up 2 bases and V 3 bases, and 0 bases lay outside the gene matches. The CDR3 loop spans 13 amino acids. Germline V gene data show CDR1 as SGHVS and CDR2 as FNYEAQ. The covered CDR3 bases are TGTGCCAGCAGCTTGACAGGGGCCTACGAG. Amino acids: CASSLTGAYE. The whole CDR3 is CASSLTGAYEQYF.